Presented here are 18 T cell receptor beta chains from one specimen sequenced in a study of CXCR3-negative and CXCR3-positive naive CD8 T cells. Findings and caveats of the study: CXCR3-positive naive cells carried more hydrophobic TRB CDR3s than CXCR3-negative ones.

What these receptors recognize is not known. It was by 5' RACE with UMI labels that the TRB cDNA libraries were prepared. TCRdb re-called the 5' RACE reads, yielding one record per CDR3 amino acid sequence without DNA. In all, the sample yields over 70,000 distinct CDR3 sequences. The sample taken for sequencing was naive CXCR3+ CD8+ T cells from blood. Subset noted: CD45RO-CCR7+CD27+CD95- naive CD8+ T cells expressing CXCR3 (TNR3+). The receptor source for this set is a human donor in good health. Some clones in this sample may be carry-over from other donors' samples.

V usage is TRBV20-1 and J usage is TRBJ2-7; TCRdb returns TRBD1, unconfirmable since there is no DNA. Germline V gives CDR1 DFQATT, CDR2 SNEGSKA (reference sequence). CDR3 size: 13 residues. CDR3 loop: CSALVPDSYEQYF.

The genes are TRBV28 and TRBJ2-3; TCRdb's D call, TRBD1, is unchecked because there is no DNA. Looked up from germline, CDR1 is MDHEN and CDR2 is SYDVKM. The length of the CDR3 is 15 residues. This CDR3 is CASSLLRGRRDTQYF.

The CDR3 loop is CASSFGGTQETQYF. This rearrangement joins TRBV5-1 to TRBJ2-5; absent DNA, TCRdb's TRBD2 call cannot be checked. Germline assignment: CDR1 SGHRS and CDR2 YFSETQ. The CDR3 contains 14 residues.

The V and J genes are TRBV28 and TRBJ2-1. Per the germline V gene, CDR1 is MDHEN and CDR2 is SYDVKM. This CDR3 contains 15 residues. The CDR3 region is CASRPNLGSYNEQFF.

The V call is TRBV27, the J call TRBJ1-2; TCRdb's assignment of TRBD1 cannot be checked, as there is no DNA. Germline CDR1 MNHEY, CDR2 SMNVEV (reference sequence). The CDR3 covers 14 residues. CDR3 sequence reads: CASSSSQGARGYTF.

This chain connects TRBV29-1 to TRBJ2-1. The CDR3 length is 12 residues. Germline assignment: CDR1 SQVTM and CDR2 ANQGSEA. CDR3 residues: CSVHSNIVEQFF.

CDR3 protein: CASSRLMGARYEQYF. The J gene is TRBJ2-7, the V gene TRBV21-1; TCRdb proposes TRBD1, but this gene call is untestable without DNA. TRBV21-1 is a pseudogene locus. The CDR3 has 15 amino acids.

This chain joins TRBV5-1 and TRBJ1-1. The CDR3 extends over 13 amino acids. The germline CDR1 and CDR2 sequences are SGHRS and YFSETQ. The chain's CDR3 is CASSLRGSTEAFF.

V is TRBV3-1 and J is TRBJ2-3. CDR1 LGHDT and CDR2 YNNKEL come from the germline V gene (reference sequence). CDR3 size: 14 residues. The CDR3 sequence: CASSHDSYTDTQYF.

This chain links TRBV25-1 with TRBJ2-1; TCRdb names TRBD2, which stays unverified in the absence of DNA. This CDR3 spans 17 amino acids. Germline V gives CDR1 MGHDK, CDR2 SYGVNS. CDR3: CASSEYRRREVVTEQFF.

The chain combines TRBV15 with TRBJ1-1; checking the TCRdb D call of TRBD1 is not possible without DNA. This CDR3 has 16 amino acids. Germline values: CDR1 LNHNV, CDR2 YYDKDF (reference sequence). The CDR3: CATSREAFGGNTEAFF.

The rearrangement uses TRBV12-3 or TRBV12-4 and TRBJ2-4; the D call of TRBD2 rests on TCRdb alone, since no DNA is present to check it. The CDR3 length is 13 residues. The CDR3 protein is CASTLHAEDIQYF.

The CDR3 sequence: CASSFGGDTDTQYF. The chain combines TRBV7-6 with TRBJ2-3; TCRdb gives TRBD1 as the D gene, but with no DNA this cannot be confirmed. The CDR3 consists of 14 residues. Germline V gene lookup returns CDR1 SGHVS and CDR2 FNYEAQ. Full variable domain (missing parts from reference TRBV7-6 and TRBJ2-3): GAGVSQSPRYKVTKRGQDVALRCDPISGHVSLYWYRQALGQGPEFLTYFNYEAQQDKSGLPNDRFSAERPEGSISTLTIQRTEQRDSAMYRCASSFGGDTDTQYFGPGTRLTVL.

The V call is TRBV5-1, the J call TRBJ2-1. The CDR3 consists of 12 residues. Germline-derived CDR1 and CDR2 are SGHRS and YFSETQ. Here the CDR3 reads CASSLLEDEQFF.

The chain couples TRBV6-6 to TRBJ2-7; absent DNA, TCRdb's TRBD1 call cannot be checked. Germline CDR1 is MNHNY and CDR2 is SVGAGI (reference sequence). This CDR3 is 14 amino acids long. The CDR3 loop is CASSYDVGSGEQYF.

The rearrangement links TRBV7-9 to TRBJ1-6; TCRdb gives TRBD1 as the D gene, but with no DNA this cannot be confirmed. The CDR3 sequence is 15 residues long. The germline CDR1 and CDR2 sequences are SEHNR and FQNEAQ (reference sequence). The CDR3 spells CASSPETDYNSPLHF.

The chain couples TRBV4-1 to TRBJ1-1; the D call from TCRdb, TRBD1, cannot be confirmed without DNA. The germline gives CDR1 MGHRA, CDR2 YSYEKL. The length of the CDR3 is 16 residues. The CDR3 is CASSQYSTGDYTEAFF.

The gene calls are TRBV7-9 and TRBJ1-2; without DNA, the TCRdb call of TRBD1 cannot be checked. Germline assignment: CDR1 SEHNR and CDR2 FQNEAQ (reference sequence). The CDR3 has 13 residues. The CDR3 spells CASSLGDTYGYTF.